A selection of T cell receptor beta chains follows, all from one sample in a study of HIV-infected patients and healthy controls. Each CDR3 protein gets one entry after TCRdb re-called the 5' RACE reads with MiXCR. In the table there are under 7,000 distinct CDR3 sequences, more than 7.5% of which are singletons. The sample in question was blood, obtained during antiretroviral therapy. Receptor source: an adult with HIV infection. The CDR3 runs from the conserved cysteine through the conserved F or W. Each record gives: D gene, V gene, clone size, J gene, CDR3 protein, CDR3 DNA. D genes are given only for firm matches. Part of the rows lack a size; the others show once, few, many or a class for expanded clones.

TRBD1	TRBV28	many	TRBJ2-1	CASSGVDRDIYNEQFF	TGTGCCAGCAGTGGAGTGGACAGGGATATCTACAATGAGCAGTTCTTC
TRBD1	TRBV12-3/TRBV12-4	medium-sized	TRBJ1-1	CASRTGEVSEAFF	TGTGCCAGCAGGACAGGGGAGGTTTCTGAAGCTTTCTTT
NA	TRBV2	many	TRBJ1-5	CASSEVGDGNQPQHF	TGTGCCAGCAGTGAAGTAGGGGACGGCAATCAGCCCCAGCATTTT
NA	TRBV7-3	many	TRBJ1-5	CASSLSGNQPQHF	TGTGCCAGCAGCTTATCAGGGAATCAGCCCCAGCATTTT
NA	TRBV6-6	medium-sized	TRBJ2-3	CASSYSSPGVRSGTDTQYF	TGTGCCAGCAGTTACTCGAGTCCGGGGGTAAGGTCCGGCACAGATACGCAGTATTTT
NA	TRBV20-1	many	TRBJ1-2	CSARLSLANYGYTF	TGCAGTGCTAGATTGTCTCTAGCTAACTATGGCTACACCTTC
NA	TRBV4-3	NA	TRBJ2-6	CASSQDRDTRNVLTF	TGCGCCAGCAGCCAAGACCGGGACACCCGGAATGTCCTGACTTTC
NA	TRBV6-5	many	TRBJ1-1	CASSYSAGWSTEAFF	TGTGCCAGCAGTTACTCGGCAGGCTGGTCCACTGAAGCTTTCTTT
TRBD1	TRBV6-2/TRBV6-3	many	TRBJ1-6	CASSSGTGLSPLHF	TGTGCCAGCAGTTCCGGGACAGGGCTATCACCCCTCCACTTT
NA	TRBV12-3/TRBV12-4	many	TRBJ1-1	CASSLVSEGNTEAFF	TGTGCCAGCAGTTTAGTATCGGAAGGTAACACTGAAGCTTTCTTT
NA	TRBV7-8	once	TRBJ1-5	CASSLVWDNLSNQPQHF	TGTGCCAGCAGCTTAGTATGGGACAACCTTAGCAATCAGCCCCAGCATTTT
TRBD1	TRBV6-5	medium-sized	TRBJ2-2	CASNEAGTGGIGELFF	TGTGCCAGCAACGAGGCCGGGACAGGGGGTATCGGGGAGCTGTTTTTT
TRBD1	TRBV6-5	many	TRBJ1-2	CASGSTGGDYGYTF	TGTGCCAGCGGATCCACAGGGGGCGACTATGGCTACACCTTC
TRBD2	TRBV9	medium-sized	TRBJ2-1	CASSAGGTSGDGNEQFF	TGTGCCAGCAGCGCCGGGGGGACTAGCGGGGACGGAAATGAGCAGTTCTTC
NA	TRBV20-1	few	TRBJ2-7	CSARFGAGDEQYF	TGCAGTGCTAGATTCGGGGCAGGGGACGAGCAGTACTTC